A selection of T cell receptor beta chains follows, all from one sample in a study of T cell changes during pregnancy in multiple sclerosis. The method was immunoSEQ multiplex PCR; TCRdb's version includes in-frame clones alone and lacks a portion of them. The sample has 58,000 or so clones; 90% are singletons. Sequenced here: peripheral blood, sampled in the first trimester of pregnancy. These receptors all come from a female donor in good health, enrolled as a control in a pregnancy study. Both conserved end residues are trimmed from each CDR3.

V,CDR3
TRBV9,ASSVAGGITNNEQF
TRBV6-5,ASSRTGGPGELF
TRBV2,ASSSDRGGQETQY
TRBV4-1,ASSQESGTGFYNEQF
TRBV2,ASSPAGYEQY
TRBV7-9,ASSFGQGAEGYT
TRBV6-6,ASSYSRVPNEQY
TRBV15,ATSSQAVEGLGQPQH
TRBV5-1,ASSFLDRAGEQY
TRBV7-2,ASSFPSYNEQF
TRBV30,AWSVRGSLGYT
TRBV18,ASSPGTAESGYT
TRBV6-5,ASTPGRGVFTEAF
TRBV7-3,ASSLDREAPGYT
TRBV19,ASEWGVSGRTDTQY
TRBV27,ASSRTGPNTEAF
TRBV5-5,ASSETVANYGYT
TRBV25-1,ASSVTGILYEQY
TRBV30,AWGDRASREAF
TRBV5-6,ASSLEQNSGNTIY
TRBV7-8,ASNFGGSGGYNEQF
TRBV5-8,ASSLGQGMGNEQY
TRBV5-1,ASSPGTAGYEQY
TRBV29-1,SGRQGNTEAF
TRBV28,ASSRRDSYQPQH
TRBV5-5,ASSFRIPGGDYGYT
TRBV2,ASSERQYRSGNTIY
TRBV5-1,ASRGGGETQY
TRBV7-9,ASSFRRSQGDRANEKLF
TRBV15,ATSGATVRSSYNEQF
TRBV9,ASSTRLAGRYNEQF
TRBV7-2,ASSVDFSYEQY